The source of this TCR beta chain is a study of T cell responses to AZD1222 COVID-19 vaccine. Profiled with immunoSEQ multiplex PCR; TCRdb holds only in-frame clones, not every one. Among approximately 90,000 clones listed, approximately 90% were seen once. Turning to this clone: The antigen is unknown.

Study conclusions and caveats: Vaccine-associated CD4 TCRs ranged over spike, dominating at 160-218 and 743-854.

The V gene's germline CDR1 is LGHNA and CDR2 YNFKEQ. The J segment lost 4 bases and the V segment lost 3 bases, leaving 8 bases of the junction unmatched. The CDR3 is made up of 15 amino acids. The chain carries TRBV4-2 and TRBJ1-1, with 7 bases aligning to TRBD1. The sequenced sample was peripheral blood, obtained on day 0 of AZD1222 vaccination. This sequence originates from an adult in good health. Here the CDR3 reads CASSQPRGGGTEAFF. For the CDR3, the DNA is TGTGCCAGCAGCCAGCCCAGGGGGGGAGGCACTGAAGCTTTCTTT.